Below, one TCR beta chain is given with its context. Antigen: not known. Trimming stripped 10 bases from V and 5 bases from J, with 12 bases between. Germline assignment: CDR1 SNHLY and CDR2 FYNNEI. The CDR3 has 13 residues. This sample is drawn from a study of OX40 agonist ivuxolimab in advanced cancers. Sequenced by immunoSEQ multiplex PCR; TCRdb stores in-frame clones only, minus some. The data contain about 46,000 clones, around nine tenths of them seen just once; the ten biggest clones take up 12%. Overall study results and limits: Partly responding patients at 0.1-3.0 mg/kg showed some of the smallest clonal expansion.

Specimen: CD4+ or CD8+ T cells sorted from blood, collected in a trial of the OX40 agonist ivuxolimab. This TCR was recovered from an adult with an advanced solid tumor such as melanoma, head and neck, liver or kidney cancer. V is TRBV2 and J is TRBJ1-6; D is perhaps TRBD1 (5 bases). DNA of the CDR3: TGTGCCACAGCGGGACGGAATAATTCACCCCTCCACTTT. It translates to CATAGRNNSPLHF. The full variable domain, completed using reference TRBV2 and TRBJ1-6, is EPEVTQTPSHQVTQMGQEVILRCVPISNHLYFYWYRQILGQKVEFLVSFYNNEISEKSEIFDDQFSVERPDGSNFTLKIRSTKLEDSAMYFCATAGRNNSPLHFGNGTRLTVT.